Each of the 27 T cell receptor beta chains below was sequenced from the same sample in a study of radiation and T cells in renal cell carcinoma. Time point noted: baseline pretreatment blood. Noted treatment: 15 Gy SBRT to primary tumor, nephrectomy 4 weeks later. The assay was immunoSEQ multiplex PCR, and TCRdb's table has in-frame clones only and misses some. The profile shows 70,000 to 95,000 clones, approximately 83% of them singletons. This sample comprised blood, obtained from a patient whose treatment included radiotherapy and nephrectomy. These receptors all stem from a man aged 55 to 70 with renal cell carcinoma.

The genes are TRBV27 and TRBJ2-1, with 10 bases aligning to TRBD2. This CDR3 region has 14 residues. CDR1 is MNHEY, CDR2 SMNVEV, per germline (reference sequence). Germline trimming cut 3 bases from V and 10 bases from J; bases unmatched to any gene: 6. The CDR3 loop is CASSLTLAGVEQFF. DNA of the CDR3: TGTGCCAGCAGTTTGACGCTAGCGGGAGTCGAGCAGTTCTTC.

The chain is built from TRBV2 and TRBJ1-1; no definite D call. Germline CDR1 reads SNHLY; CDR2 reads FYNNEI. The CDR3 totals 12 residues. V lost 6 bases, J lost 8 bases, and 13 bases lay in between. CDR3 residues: CASSGLGTEAFF. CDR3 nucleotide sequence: TGTGCCAGCAGCGGCCTAGGAACAGAAGCTTTCTTT.

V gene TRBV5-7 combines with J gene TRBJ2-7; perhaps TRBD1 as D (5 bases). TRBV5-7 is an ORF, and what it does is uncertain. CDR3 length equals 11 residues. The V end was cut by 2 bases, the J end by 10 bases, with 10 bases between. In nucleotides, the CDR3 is TGTGCCAGCAGCTTCGCACAGGCACAGTACTTC. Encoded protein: CASSFAQAQYF.

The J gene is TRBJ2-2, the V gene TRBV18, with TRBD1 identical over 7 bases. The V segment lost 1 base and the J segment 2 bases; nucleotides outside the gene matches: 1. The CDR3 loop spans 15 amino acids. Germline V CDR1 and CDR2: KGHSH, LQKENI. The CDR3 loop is CASSPRGGNTGELFF. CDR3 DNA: TGTGCCAGCTCACCACGAGGGGGCAACACCGGGGAGCTGTTTTTT.

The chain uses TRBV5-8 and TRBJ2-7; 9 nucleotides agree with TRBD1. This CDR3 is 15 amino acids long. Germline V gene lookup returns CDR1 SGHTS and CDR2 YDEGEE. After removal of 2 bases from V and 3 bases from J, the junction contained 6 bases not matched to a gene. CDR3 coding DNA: TGTGCCAGCAGCTTCCGGGACAGGGATTACTACGAGCAGTACTTC. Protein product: CASSFRDRDYYEQYF.

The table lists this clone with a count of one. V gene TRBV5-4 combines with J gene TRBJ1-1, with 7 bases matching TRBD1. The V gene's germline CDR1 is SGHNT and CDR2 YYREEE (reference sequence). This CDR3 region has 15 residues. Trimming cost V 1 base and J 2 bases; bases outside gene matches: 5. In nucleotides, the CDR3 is TGTGCCAGCAGCTTGCACCAGGGGGGAAACACTGAAGCTTTCTTT. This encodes CASSLHQGGNTEAFF.

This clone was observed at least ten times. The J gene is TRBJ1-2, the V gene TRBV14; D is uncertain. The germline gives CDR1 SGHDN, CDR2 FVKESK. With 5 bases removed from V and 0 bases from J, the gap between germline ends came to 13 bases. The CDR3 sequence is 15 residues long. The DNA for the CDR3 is TGTGCCAGCAGCTCTTTCTTGGGCCCTAACTATGGCTACACCTTC. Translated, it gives CASSSFLGPNYGYTF.

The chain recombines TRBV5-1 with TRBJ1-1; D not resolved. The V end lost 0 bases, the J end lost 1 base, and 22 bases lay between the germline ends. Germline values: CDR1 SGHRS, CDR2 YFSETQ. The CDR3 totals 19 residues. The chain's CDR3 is CASSLDGVSFNPRNTEAFF. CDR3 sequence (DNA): TGCGCCAGCAGCTTGGATGGTGTCTCCTTTAATCCAAGGAACACTGAAGCTTTCTTT. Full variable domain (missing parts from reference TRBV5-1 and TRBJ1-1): KAGVTQTPRYLIKTRGQQVTLSCSPISGHRSVSWYQQTPGQGLQFLFEYFSETQRNKGNFPGRFSGRQFSNSRSEMNVSTLELGDSALYLCASSLDGVSFNPRNTEAFFGQGTRLTVV.

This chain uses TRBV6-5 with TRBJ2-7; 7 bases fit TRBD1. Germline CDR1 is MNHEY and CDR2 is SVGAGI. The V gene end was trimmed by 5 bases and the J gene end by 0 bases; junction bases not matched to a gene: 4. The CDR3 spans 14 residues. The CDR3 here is CASSLRDSSYEQYF. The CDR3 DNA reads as TGTGCCAGCAGTCTCCGGGACAGCTCCTACGAGCAGTACTTC.

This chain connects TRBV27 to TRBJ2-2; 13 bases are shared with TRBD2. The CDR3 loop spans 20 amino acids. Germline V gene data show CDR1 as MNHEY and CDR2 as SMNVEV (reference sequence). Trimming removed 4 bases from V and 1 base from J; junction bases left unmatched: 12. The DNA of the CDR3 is TGTGCCAGCAGTTGGACTAGCGGGAGAGCTCCTCTCCTGAACACCGGGGAGCTGTTTTTT. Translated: CASSWTSGRAPLLNTGELFF.

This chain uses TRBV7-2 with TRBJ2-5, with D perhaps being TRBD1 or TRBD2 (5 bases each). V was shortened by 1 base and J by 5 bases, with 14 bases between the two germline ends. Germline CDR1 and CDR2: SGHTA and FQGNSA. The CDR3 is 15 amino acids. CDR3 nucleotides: TGTGCCAGCAGCTTAGGTCTGACAGTAGCGGAGACCCAGTACTTC. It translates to CASSLGLTVAETQYF.

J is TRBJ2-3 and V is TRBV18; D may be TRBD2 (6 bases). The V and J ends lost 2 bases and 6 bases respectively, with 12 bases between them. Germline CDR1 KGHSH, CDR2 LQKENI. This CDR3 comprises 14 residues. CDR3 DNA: TGTGCCAGCTCACCAGAAACCGGAGGGGATACGCAGTATTTT. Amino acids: CASSPETGGDTQYF. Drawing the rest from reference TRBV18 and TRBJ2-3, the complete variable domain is NAGVMQNPRHLVRRRGQEARLRCSPMKGHSHVYWYRQLPEEGLKFMVYLQKENIIDESGMPKERFSAEFPKEGPSILRIQQVVRGDSAAYFCASSPETGGDTQYFGPGTRLTVL.

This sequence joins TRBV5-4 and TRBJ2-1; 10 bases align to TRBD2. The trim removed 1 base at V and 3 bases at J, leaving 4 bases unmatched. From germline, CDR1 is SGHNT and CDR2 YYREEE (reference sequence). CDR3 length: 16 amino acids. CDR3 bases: TGTGCCAGCAGCTTGAGTAGCGGGAGGCTCTACAATGAGCAGTTCTTC. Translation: CASSLSSGRLYNEQFF.

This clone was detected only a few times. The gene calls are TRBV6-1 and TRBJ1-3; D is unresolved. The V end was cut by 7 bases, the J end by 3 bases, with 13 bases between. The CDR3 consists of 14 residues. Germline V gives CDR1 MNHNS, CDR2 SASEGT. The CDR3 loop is CASTGGQVGNTIYF. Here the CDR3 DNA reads TGTGCCAGCACGGGCGGCCAGGTTGGAAACACCATATATTTT.

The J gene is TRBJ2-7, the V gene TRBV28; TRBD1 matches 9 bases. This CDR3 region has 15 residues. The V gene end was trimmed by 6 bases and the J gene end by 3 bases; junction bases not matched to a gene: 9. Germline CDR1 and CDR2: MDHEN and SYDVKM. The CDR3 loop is CASSSTGTGYYEQYF. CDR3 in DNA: TGTGCCAGCAGCTCGACCGGGACAGGGTACTACGAGCAGTACTTC.

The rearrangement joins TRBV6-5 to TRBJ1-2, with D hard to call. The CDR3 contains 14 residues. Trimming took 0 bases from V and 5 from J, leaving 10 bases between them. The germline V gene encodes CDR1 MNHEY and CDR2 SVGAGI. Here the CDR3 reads CASSYSGPGYGYTF. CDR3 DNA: TGTGCCAGCAGTTACTCTGGGCCCGGGTATGGCTACACCTTC.

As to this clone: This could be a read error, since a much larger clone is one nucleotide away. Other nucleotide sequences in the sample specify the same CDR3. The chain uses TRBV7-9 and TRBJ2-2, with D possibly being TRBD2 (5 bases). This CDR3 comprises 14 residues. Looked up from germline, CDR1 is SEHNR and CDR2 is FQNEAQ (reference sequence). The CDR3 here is CASSLAMSTGELFF. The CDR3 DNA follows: TGTGCCAGCAGCTTAGCGATGAGTACCGGGGAGTTGTTTTTT.

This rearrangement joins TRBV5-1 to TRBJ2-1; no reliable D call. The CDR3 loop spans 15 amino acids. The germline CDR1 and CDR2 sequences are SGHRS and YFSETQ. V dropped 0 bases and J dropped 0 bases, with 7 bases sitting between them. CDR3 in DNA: TGCGCCAGCAGCTTGGCGGCAAACTCCTACAATGAGCAGTTCTTC. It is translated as CASSLAANSYNEQFF.

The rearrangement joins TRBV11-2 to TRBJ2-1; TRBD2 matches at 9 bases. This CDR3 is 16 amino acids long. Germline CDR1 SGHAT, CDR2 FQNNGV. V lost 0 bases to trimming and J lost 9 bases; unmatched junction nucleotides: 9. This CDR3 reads CASSLDLGGRASEQFF. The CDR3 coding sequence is TGTGCCAGCAGCTTAGATCTGGGCGGGAGGGCCAGTGAGCAGTTCTTC.

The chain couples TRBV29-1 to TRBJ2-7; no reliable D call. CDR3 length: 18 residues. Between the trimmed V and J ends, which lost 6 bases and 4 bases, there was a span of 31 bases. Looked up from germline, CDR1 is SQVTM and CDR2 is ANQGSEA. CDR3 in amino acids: CSVKGGVGLFGSQYEQYF. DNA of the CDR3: TGCAGCGTGAAAGGTGGAGTCGGCCTCTTTGGGTCTCAGTACGAGCAGTACTTC.

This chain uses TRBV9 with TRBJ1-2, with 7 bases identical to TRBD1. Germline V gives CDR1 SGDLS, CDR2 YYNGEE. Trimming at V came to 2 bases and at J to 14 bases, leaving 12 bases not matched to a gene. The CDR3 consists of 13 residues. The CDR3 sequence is CASSVPTGAAKTF. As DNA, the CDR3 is TGTGCCAGCAGCGTTCCTACAGGGGCCGCTAAAACCTTC.

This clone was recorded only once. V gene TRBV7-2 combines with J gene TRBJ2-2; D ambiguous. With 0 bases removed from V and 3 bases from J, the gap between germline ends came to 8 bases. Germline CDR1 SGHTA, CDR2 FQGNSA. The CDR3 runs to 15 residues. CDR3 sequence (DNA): TGTGCCAGCAGCTTAGCATTACTGGACACCGGGGAGCTGTTTTTT. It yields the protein CASSLALLDTGELFF.

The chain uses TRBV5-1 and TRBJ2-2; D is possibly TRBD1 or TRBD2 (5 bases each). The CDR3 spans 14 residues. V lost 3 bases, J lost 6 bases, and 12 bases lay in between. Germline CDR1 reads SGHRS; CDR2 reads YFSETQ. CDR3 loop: CASSSRGEAGELFF. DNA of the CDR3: TGCGCCAGCAGCTCAAGAGGGGAAGCCGGGGAGCTGTTTTTT. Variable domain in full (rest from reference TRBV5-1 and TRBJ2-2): KAGVTQTPRYLIKTRGQQVTLSCSPISGHRSVSWYQQTPGQGLQFLFEYFSETQRNKGNFPGRFSGRQFSNSRSEMNVSTLELGDSALYLCASSSRGEAGELFFGEGSRLTVL.

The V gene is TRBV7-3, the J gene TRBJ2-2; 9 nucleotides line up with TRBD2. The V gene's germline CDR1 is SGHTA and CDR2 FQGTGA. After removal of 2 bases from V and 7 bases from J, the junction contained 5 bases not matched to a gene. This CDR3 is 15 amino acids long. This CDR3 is CASSLSAGGRGELFF. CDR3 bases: TGTGCCAGCAGCTTATCAGCGGGAGGCCGCGGGGAGCTGTTTTTT.

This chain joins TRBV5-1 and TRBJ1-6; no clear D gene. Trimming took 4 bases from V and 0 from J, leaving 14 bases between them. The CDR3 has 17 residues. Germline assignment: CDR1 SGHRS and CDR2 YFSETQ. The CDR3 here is CASSPVVDNSYNSPLHF. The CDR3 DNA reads TGCGCCAGCAGCCCCGTTGTCGACAACTCCTATAATTCACCCCTCCACTTT.

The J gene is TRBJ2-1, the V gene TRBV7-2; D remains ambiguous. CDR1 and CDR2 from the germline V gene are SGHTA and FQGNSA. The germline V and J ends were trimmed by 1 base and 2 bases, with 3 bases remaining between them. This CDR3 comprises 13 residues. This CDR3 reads CASSLVPYNEQFF. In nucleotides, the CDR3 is TGTGCCAGCAGCTTAGTCCCCTACAATGAGCAGTTCTTC.

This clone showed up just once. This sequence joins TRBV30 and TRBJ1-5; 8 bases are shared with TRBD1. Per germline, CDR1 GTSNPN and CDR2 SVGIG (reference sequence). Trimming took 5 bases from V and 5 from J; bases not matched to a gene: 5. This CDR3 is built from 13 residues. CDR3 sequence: CAWGTGVYQPQHF. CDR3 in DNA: TGTGCCTGGGGGACAGGAGTTTATCAGCCCCAGCATTTT.